This TCR beta chain was captured by sequencing in a study of OX40 agonist ivuxolimab in advanced cancers. Study as a whole: Patients receiving dose escalation had hepatocellular carcinoma, melanoma, renal cell or head and neck cancer. Study conclusions and caveats: The antigens recognized by the expanded peripheral T cells, that is their antigen specificity, were not determined.

Only in-frame clones appear in the TCRdb table, and some are missing; sequencing was by immunoSEQ multiplex PCR. The sample has around 20,000 clones; about 76% are singletons. In the case of this clone: Its antigen remains unknown.

Germline V gene lookup returns CDR1 SQVTM and CDR2 ANQGSEA. The length of the CDR3 is 12 residues. The source was CD4+ or CD8+ T cells sorted from blood, collected in a trial of the OX40 agonist ivuxolimab. The V gene is TRBV29-1, the J gene TRBJ2-1; 8 nucleotides align to TRBD2. The sequence came from an adult with an advanced solid tumor such as melanoma, head and neck, liver or kidney cancer. In DNA, the CDR3 is TGCAGAGCGGGGGTCTCCTACAATGAGCAGTTCTTC. This translates into CRAGVSYNEQFF.